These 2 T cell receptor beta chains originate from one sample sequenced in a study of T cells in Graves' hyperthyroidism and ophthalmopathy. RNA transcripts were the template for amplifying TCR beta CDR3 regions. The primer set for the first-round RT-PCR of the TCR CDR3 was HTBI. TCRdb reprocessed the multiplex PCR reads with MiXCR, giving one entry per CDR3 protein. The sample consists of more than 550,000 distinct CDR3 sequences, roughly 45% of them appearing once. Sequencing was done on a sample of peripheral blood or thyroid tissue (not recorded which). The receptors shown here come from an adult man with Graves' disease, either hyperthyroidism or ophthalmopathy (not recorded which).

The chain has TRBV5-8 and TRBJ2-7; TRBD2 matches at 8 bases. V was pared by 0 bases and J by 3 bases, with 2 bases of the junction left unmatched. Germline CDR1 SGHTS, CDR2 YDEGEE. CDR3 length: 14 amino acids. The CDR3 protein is CASSLGLANYEQYF. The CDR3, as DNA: TGTGCCAGCAGCTTGGGACTAGCGAACTACGAGCAGTACTTC. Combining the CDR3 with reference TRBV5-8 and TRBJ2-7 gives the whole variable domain EAGVTQSPTHLIKTRGQQATLRCSPISGHTSVYWYQQALGLGLQFLLWYDEGEERNRGNFPPRFSGRQFPNYSSELNVNALELEDSALYLCASSLGLANYEQYFGPGTRLTVT.

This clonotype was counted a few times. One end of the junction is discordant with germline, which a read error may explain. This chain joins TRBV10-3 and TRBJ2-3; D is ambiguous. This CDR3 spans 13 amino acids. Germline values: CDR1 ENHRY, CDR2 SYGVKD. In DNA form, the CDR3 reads TGTGCCAGCAGTTACGGCGAGTCAGATACGCAGTATTTT. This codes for CASSYGESDTQYF.